The rows below give T cell receptor beta chains drawn from one sample of a study of vaccination and CD4 T cells after COVID-19. Each CDR3 protein gets one entry after TCRdb re-called the PCR reads with MiXCR. Found here are fewer than 30,000 distinct CDR3 sequences, 36% of them singletons; the top ten hold around 3.4%. These receptors lack a known antigen. This material consisted of CD4+ T cells from blood, cultured in vitro, taken about 7 months after SARS-CoV-2 vaccination. The receptors originated from a human donor who had recovered from COVID-19. The CDR3 runs from the conserved cysteine through the conserved F or W. A D gene is named only where the DNA matches it firmly. Clone size is not always given. Where it is, it says once, few, many or a class for expanded clones.

D gene	clone size	V gene	J gene	CDR3 protein	CDR3 DNA
TRBD1	NA	TRBV6-5	TRBJ1-2	CASSWGKDRAGYTF	TGTGCCAGCAGTTGGGGCAAGGACAGGGCTGGCTACACCTTC
NA	few	TRBV15	TRBJ2-1	CATSRGYNEQFF	TGTGCCACCAGCAGAGGCTACAATGAGCAGTTCTTC
NA	NA	TRBV18	TRBJ2-7	CASSSDYEQYF	TGTGCCAGCTCATCAGACTACGAGCAGTACTTC
NA	NA	TRBV7-9	TRBJ1-6	CASSNTDFNSPLHF	TGTGCCAGCAGTAATACAGATTTCAATTCACCCCTCCACTTT
NA	NA	TRBV6-1	TRBJ2-2	CATLLTLGTTGELFF	TGTGCCACCCTCTTGACTCTGGGTACCACCGGGGAGCTGTTTTTT
NA	few	TRBV7-2	TRBJ2-6	CASSLDGSSGANVLTF	TGTGCCAGCAGCTTAGACGGCAGCTCTGGGGCCAACGTCCTGACTTTC
NA	few	TRBV28	TRBJ2-5	CASSSPAGAAQETQYF	TGTGCCAGCAGTTCTCCCGCTGGGGCAGCGCAAGAGACCCAGTACTTC
NA	NA	TRBV7-9	TRBJ2-1	CASSLASGVNEQFF	TGTGCCAGCAGCTTAGCGTCTGGTGTGAATGAGCAGTTCTTC
NA	few	TRBV19	TRBJ2-3	CASRPEGLTTDTQYF	TGTGCCAGTAGACCCGAAGGACTGACCACAGATACGCAGTATTTT
TRBD2	NA	TRBV20-1	TRBJ2-2	CSARRRGLGTGELFF	TGCAGTGCTAGACGGCGGGGGTTGGGGACCGGGGAGCTGTTTTTT
NA	NA	TRBV2	TRBJ2-1	CASSEIVSEQFF	TGTGCCAGCAGTGAAATCGTTTCGGAGCAGTTCTTC
TRBD2	NA	TRBV5-1	TRBJ2-2	CASRRLAGETGELFF	TGCGCCAGCAGACGACTAGCGGGAGAGACCGGGGAGCTGTTTTTT
NA	NA	TRBV15	TRBJ2-7	CATSTTKIHTYEQYF	TGTGCCACCAGCACAACAAAAATACACACCTACGAGCAGTACTTC
NA	NA	TRBV7-9	TRBJ1-1	CASSLTGRRNTEAFF	TGTGCCAGCAGCTTAACTGGACGGCGGAACACTGAAGCTTTCTTT
NA	NA	TRBV18	TRBJ1-3	CASSPRAAGNTIYF	TGTGCCAGCTCACCAAGGGCGGCTGGAAACACCATATATTTT
NA	NA	TRBV10-3	TRBJ2-3	CAIMGRDTDTQYF	TGTGCCATCATGGGGCGAGACACAGATACGCAGTATTTT
NA	NA	TRBV18	TRBJ2-3	CASSRSGSTDTQYF	TGTGCCAGCTCACGTTCCGGGAGCACAGATACGCAGTATTTT
NA	few	TRBV6-8	TRBJ2-5	CASSYSGAAERQETQYF	TGTGCCAGCAGTTACTCGGGGGCTGCGGAGCGCCAAGAGACCCAGTACTTC
NA	NA	TRBV12-3/TRBV12-4	TRBJ1-5	CASSLTGSGQPQHF	TGTGCCAGCAGCCTGACAGGTTCAGGGCAGCCCCAGCATTTT
NA	NA	TRBV15	TRBJ2-2	CATTDPGVEAGELFF	TGTGCCACCACTGACCCGGGAGTTGAGGCCGGGGAGCTGTTTTTT
TRBD2	NA	TRBV20-1	TRBJ2-7	CSANSLASGYYEQYF	TGCAGTGCTAATTCCCTTGCTAGCGGATACTACGAGCAGTACTTC
NA	few	TRBV18	TRBJ2-7	CASSPQGGYEQYF	TGTGCCAGCTCACCGCAAGGAGGCTACGAGCAGTACTTC
TRBD2	NA	TRBV19	TRBJ2-2	CASSIGASGSYTGELFF	TGTGCCAGTAGTATAGGGGCTAGCGGGAGTTACACCGGGGAGCTGTTTTTT
NA	NA	TRBV4-3	TRBJ2-3	CASSQGLLSDTQYF	TGCGCCAGCAGCCAAGGACTTTTGTCAGATACGCAGTATTTT
TRBD2	NA	TRBV29-1	TRBJ2-5	CSVEAGVGETQYF	TGCAGCGTTGAGGCGGGGGTTGGGGAGACCCAGTACTTC
TRBD2	NA	TRBV5-1	TRBJ2-2	CASSLEPGLAGGPGELFF	TGCGCCAGCAGCTTGGAGCCCGGACTAGCGGGAGGGCCCGGGGAGCTGTTTTTT
TRBD2	few	TRBV7-2	TRBJ2-7	CASSRQLLAGVGEQYF	TGTGCCAGCAGCAGACAATTATTAGCGGGAGTGGGGGAGCAGTACTTC
TRBD1	NA	TRBV2	TRBJ2-7	CASSRQGVYDEQYF	TGTGCCAGCAGTAGACAGGGCGTATATGACGAGCAGTACTTC
NA	NA	TRBV2	TRBJ2-7	CASNVQGDLYEQYF	TGTGCCAGCAATGTTCAGGGTGACCTGTACGAGCAGTACTTC
TRBD1	few	TRBV20-1	TRBJ1-1	CSAVQGWGTEAFF	TGCAGTGCCGTACAGGGGTGGGGCACTGAAGCTTTCTTT
TRBD2	few	TRBV6-2/TRBV6-3	TRBJ2-1	CASSPRTSGYNEQFF	TGTGCCAGCAGTCCGAGGACTAGCGGTTACAATGAGCAGTTCTTC
TRBD2	NA	TRBV24-1	TRBJ2-3	CATSDFGGRAADTQYF	TGTGCCACCAGTGATTTCGGCGGGAGGGCCGCAGATACGCAGTATTTT
NA	NA	TRBV7-9	TRBJ2-7	CASSRGGDEQYF	TGTGCCAGCAGCCGAGGTGGGGACGAGCAGTACTTC
NA	NA	TRBV19	TRBJ2-7	CASGRYYEQYF	TGTGCCAGCGGGAGATACTACGAGCAGTACTTC
TRBD2	NA	TRBV6-5	TRBJ2-5	CASSYSARSRELRETQYF	TGTGCCAGCAGTTACTCAGCCCGCTCGCGGGAGCTGCGGGAGACCCAGTACTTC
NA	few	TRBV20-1	TRBJ2-3	CSARDMPIDTQYF	TGCAGTGCTAGAGATATGCCAATAGATACGCAGTATTTT
NA	NA	TRBV28	TRBJ1-2	CASRRLRGANYGYTF	TGTGCCAGCAGACGACTACGGGGTGCTAACTATGGCTACACCTTC
NA	few	TRBV20-1	TRBJ2-2	CSAYIQGTGELFF	TGCAGTGCCTACATTCAAGGTACCGGGGAGCTGTTTTTT
NA	few	TRBV19	TRBJ2-3	CASSGPDLLPTDTQYF	TGTGCCAGTAGTGGTCCTGACTTGCTACCCACAGATACGCAGTATTTT
TRBD1	NA	TRBV5-4	TRBJ2-3	CASSLRDRSADTQYF	TGTGCCAGCAGCCTACGGGACAGATCTGCAGATACGCAGTATTTT
TRBD1	NA	TRBV19	TRBJ1-5	CASSIRTGPYSNQPQHF	TGTGCCAGTAGTATACGGACAGGCCCATATAGCAATCAGCCCCAGCATTTT
NA	NA	TRBV18	TRBJ2-1	CASSPGRRNEQFF	TGTGCCAGCTCACCGGGACGGCGCAATGAGCAGTTCTTC
NA	NA	TRBV20-1	TRBJ1-2	CSASKGSGYTF	TGCAGTGCCTCAAAGGGGTCTGGCTACACCTTC
NA	few	TRBV19	TRBJ2-5	CASSIQGAHDGTQYF	TGTGCCAGTAGTATACAAGGGGCCCACGATGGGACCCAGTACTTC
TRBD2	NA	TRBV19	TRBJ2-7	CATGTSGSRTRDEQYF	TGTGCCACTGGGACTAGCGGGAGTCGGACTAGGGACGAGCAGTACTTC
NA	few	TRBV6-2/TRBV6-3	TRBJ2-7	CASSARGYEQYF	TGTGCCAGCAGCGCCCGAGGCTACGAGCAGTACTTC
TRBD1	NA	TRBV6-1	TRBJ1-6	CASTRDSKNSPLHF	TGTGCCAGTACTCGGGACAGCAAAAATTCACCCCTCCACTTT
TRBD2	NA	TRBV28	TRBJ2-7	CASIPTSGPYEQYF	TGTGCCAGCATTCCAACTAGCGGCCCCTACGAGCAGTACTTC
TRBD2	NA	TRBV20-1	TRBJ2-1	CSARGGASGRSNEQFF	TGCAGTGCTAGAGGGGGAGCTAGCGGGAGATCAAATGAGCAGTTCTTC
TRBD2	few	TRBV20-1	TRBJ2-7	CSVRRGREGSYEQYF	TGCAGTGTCAGGCGCGGGCGGGAGGGCTCCTACGAGCAGTACTTC
TRBD2	NA	TRBV20-1	TRBJ2-3	CSAISGYTDTQYF	TGCAGTGCTATTAGCGGGTACACAGATACGCAGTATTTT
NA	NA	TRBV5-1	TRBJ2-7	CASSLGEGNEQYF	TGCGCCAGCAGCTTGGGAGAGGGCAACGAGCAGTACTTC
NA	NA	TRBV29-1	TRBJ2-7	CSVGEGPYEQYF	TGCAGCGTTGGGGAAGGTCCCTACGAGCAGTACTTC
NA	NA	TRBV20-1	TRBJ2-2	CSARDRVTGSTGELFF	TGCAGTGCTAGAGATCGTGTCACAGGGTCCACCGGGGAGCTGTTTTTT
TRBD1	NA	TRBV20-1	TRBJ2-3	CSARDPGQALGTDTQYF	TGCAGTGCTAGAGATCCCGGACAGGCCCTGGGCACAGATACGCAGTATTTT
NA	NA	TRBV20-1	TRBJ2-7	CSASSPSSYEQYF	TGCAGTGCTAGCAGCCCCAGTTCCTACGAGCAGTACTTC
NA	NA	TRBV7-3	TRBJ2-7	CASSPRGHQEQYF	TGTGCCAGCAGCCCCCGCGGACACCAAGAGCAGTACTTC